One and the same sample provided the 14 T cell receptor beta chains below, sequenced in a study of OX40 agonist ivuxolimab in advanced cancers. Sequenced by immunoSEQ multiplex PCR; TCRdb stores in-frame clones only, minus some. This table holds tens of thousands of clones, over 80% found once. The sample in question was CD4+ or CD8+ T cells sorted from blood, obtained in a trial of the OX40 agonist ivuxolimab. These receptors originate from an adult with an advanced solid tumor such as melanoma, head and neck, liver or kidney cancer.

V gene TRBV7-2 combines with J gene TRBJ1-5; 8 bases are shared with TRBD1. The CDR3 sequence is 14 residues long. The germline CDR1 and CDR2 sequences are SGHTA and FQGNSA. V lost 3 bases, J lost 2 bases, and 0 bases stayed unmatched. The CDR3 nucleotides read TGTGCCAGCAGCTTGACAGGGGGCAATCAGCCCCAGCATTTT. It encodes CASSLTGGNQPQHF.

This clone was observed a single time. One end of the junction is discordant with germline, which a read error may explain. CDR3 loop: CASSLGTASETQYF. The CDR3 bases are TGTGCTAGCAGCTTGGGGACAGCTTCGGAGACCCAGTACTTC. The chain couples TRBV7-7 to TRBJ2-5, with 7 bases fitting TRBD1. Germline lookup yields CDR1 SSHAT and CDR2 FNYEAQ (reference sequence). The CDR3 has 14 amino acids.

The chain has TRBV6-5 and TRBJ1-6; the D is unclear. Trimming took off 4 bases at V and 7 bases at J, with 17 bases between the two ends. From germline, CDR1 is MNHEY and CDR2 SVGAGI. The CDR3 length is 16 residues. The CDR3: CASSWGSGMANSPLHF. In nucleotides, the CDR3 is TGTGCCAGCAGTTGGGGATCGGGAATGGCAAATTCACCCCTCCACTTT.

The J gene is TRBJ2-7, the V gene TRBV13; the match to TRBD2 covers 13 bases. J gave up 1 base and V 2 bases, and 2 bases lay outside the gene matches. The CDR3 is made up of 16 amino acids. CDR1 PRHDT and CDR2 FYEKMQ come from the germline V gene (reference sequence). This CDR3 is CASSLRTSGRSYEQYF. The CDR3 DNA reads as TGTGCCAGCAGCTTAAGGACTAGCGGGAGATCCTACGAGCAGTACTTC.

This clone came up once. The genes are TRBV4-1 and TRBJ2-7, with D possibly TRBD2 on 6 matching bases. V shed 1 base and J shed 4 bases, with 29 bases lying between them. The CDR3 is 20 amino acids. Germline CDR1 is MGHRA and CDR2 is YSYEKL. CDR3 sequence (DNA): TGCGCCAGCAGCCAAGGGGCGTCGGGAGAGGTGCAGGGTCCTTCATACGAGCAGTACGTC. Protein sequence: CASSQGASGEVQGPSYEQYV.

The chain has TRBV28 and TRBJ1-5; 7 nucleotides agree with TRBD1. The V segment lost 10 bases and the J segment 6 bases; nucleotides outside the gene matches: 12. CDR1 and CDR2 from the germline V gene are MDHEN and SYDVKM. This CDR3 has 14 amino acids. The CDR3 coding sequence is TGTGCCACAGTACATCAGGGGGTCCCTCAGCCCCAGCATTTT. Amino acid sequence: CATVHQGVPQPQHF.

This chain joins TRBV5-1 and TRBJ2-7, with D possibly being TRBD2 (6 bases). Germline lookup yields CDR1 SGHRS and CDR2 YFSETQ. CDR3 length equals 15 residues. V was cut by 4 bases and J by 7 bases, with 21 bases left in between. CDR3: CASSRTPEGHWEQYF. The DNA for the CDR3 is TGCGCCAGCAGCCGTACACCGGAGGGGCACTGGGAGCAGTACTTC.

The V call is TRBV18, the J call TRBJ2-5; D uncertain. With 0 bases removed from V and 1 base from J, the gap between germline ends came to 3 bases. Germline assignment: CDR1 KGHSH and CDR2 LQKENI. The length of the CDR3 is 13 residues. The CDR3 loop is CASSPPVQETQYF. As DNA, the CDR3 is TGTGCCAGCTCACCACCAGTCCAAGAGACCCAGTACTTC.

This clone appeared once. V is TRBV6-1 and J is TRBJ2-5, with D tentatively TRBD1 (5 bases). The end of the DNA is better explained by TRBJ2-7, so the J call may be wrong. Per germline, CDR1 MNHNS and CDR2 SASEGT. The CDR3 sequence is 16 residues long. This CDR3 is CASSADQGEDSYEQYF. The CDR3 DNA is TGTGCCAGCAGTGCTGATCAGGGTGAGGACTCCTACGAGCAGTACTTC.

The rearrangement links TRBV6-5 to TRBJ2-4; D may match TRBD1 or TRBD2 (5 bases each). V was shortened by 1 base and J by 5 bases, with 12 bases between the two germline ends. CDR1 and CDR2 from the germline V gene are MNHEY and SVGAGI. The CDR3 is made up of 15 amino acids. In nucleotides, the CDR3 is TGTGCCAGCAGTTACTTTGGGGGTGGAGAAAACATTCAGTACTTC. This sequence encodes CASSYFGGGENIQYF.

The chain joins TRBV4-1 to TRBJ1-1; D is perhaps TRBD1 (6 bases). V lost 4 bases, J lost 0 bases, and 12 bases lay in between. This CDR3 region has 15 residues. Germline CDR1 reads MGHRA; CDR2 reads YSYEKL. The CDR3 protein is CASSPRTAMNTEAFF. The DNA for the CDR3 is TGCGCCAGCAGCCCACGGACAGCAATGAACACTGAAGCTTTCTTT.

CDR3 DNA sequence: TGTGCCAGCAGCGTCAGCACAGATACGCAGTATTTT. Translating gives CASSVSTDTQYF. The V and J genes are TRBV13 and TRBJ2-3; no definite D call. The CDR3 sequence is 12 residues long. Trimming removed 5 bases at V and 0 bases at J, with 3 bases between. Germline V gene sequence: CDR1 PRHDT, CDR2 FYEKMQ (reference sequence).

The rearrangement links TRBV11-2 to TRBJ2-1; D gene ambiguous. The CDR3 sequence is 13 residues long. V dropped 3 bases and J dropped 6 bases, with 9 bases sitting between them. Germline CDR1 SGHAT, CDR2 FQNNGV. The CDR3 loop reads CASSLTLINEQFF. Written as DNA, the CDR3 is TGTGCCAGCAGCTTGACCCTTATCAATGAGCAGTTCTTC.

This chain joins TRBV19 and TRBJ2-3, with 9 bases aligning to TRBD2. Per germline, CDR1 LNHDA and CDR2 SQIVND (reference sequence). The CDR3 contains 17 residues. V shed 3 bases and J 2 bases; nucleotides not matched to a gene: 9. CDR3 sequence reads: CASSIILAGPYTDTQYF. CDR3 coding DNA: TGTGCCAGTAGTATTATCCTAGCGGGGCCCTACACAGATACGCAGTATTTT.